This TCR beta chain was captured in a study of T cell changes during pregnancy in multiple sclerosis. This CDR3 has 16 amino acids. The V gene's germline CDR1 is SGDLS and CDR2 YYNGEE. The V gene end was trimmed by 0 bases and the J gene end by 4 bases; junction bases not matched to a gene: 7. Sequenced by immunoSEQ multiplex PCR; TCRdb stores in-frame clones only, minus some. The repertoire includes under 60,000 clones, approximately 92% of them detected once, and around 0.25% sits in the top ten. This TCR came from a female donor with multiple sclerosis, enrolled in a pregnancy study. V and J are TRBV9 and TRBJ2-5; TRBD2 matches at 9 bases. The specimen comprised CD4+ T cells from peripheral blood mononuclear cells, sampled in the third trimester of pregnancy. The CDR3 coding sequence is TGTGCCAGCAGCGTAGGGGCTAGCGGGACGGTAGAGACCCAGTACTTC. It specifies CASSVGASGTVETQYF.